The 3 T cell receptor beta chains below all came from one sample that was sequenced in a study of blood T cell repertoires in COVID-19. Produced via immunoSEQ multiplex PCR; TCRdb's table is partial and in-frame only. The sample holds 450,000 to 600,000 clones, approximately 86% seen once. The sequenced material came from PBMCs or T cells enriched from blood (not recorded which). The receptors come from a woman under 30 who had recovered from COVID-19.

This sequence joins TRBV30 and TRBJ1-5; unclear D gene. The CDR3 spans 12 residues. V gave up 1 base and J gave up 9 bases, with 10 bases separating them. Germline V gene data show CDR1 as GTSNPN and CDR2 as SVGIG (reference sequence). Here the CDR3 DNA reads TGTGCCTGGAGTGAACAGCACGGGCCCCAGCATTTT. This sequence encodes CAWSEQHGPQHF.

This clone was detected a few times. V and J are TRBV6-1 and TRBJ1-1; the match to TRBD1 covers 7 bases. The CDR3 has 15 residues. Germline trimming cut 2 bases from V and 1 base from J; bases unmatched to any gene: 4. Germline-derived CDR1 and CDR2 are MNHNS and SASEGT. CDR3 amino acids: CASSERGTENTEAFF. The CDR3 nucleotides read TGTGCCAGCAGTGAAAGGGGGACAGAGAACACTGAAGCTTTCTTT.

The V and J genes are TRBV12-5 and TRBJ2-1; D may be TRBD1 (6 bases). Trimming took off 5 bases at V and 4 bases at J, with 15 bases between the two ends. Germline CDR1 reads LGHNT; CDR2 reads FRNRAP. This CDR3 has 15 residues. Here the CDR3 reads CASGDDNTGYNEQFF. CDR3 nucleotide sequence: TGTGCTAGTGGTGACGACAATACAGGGTACAATGAGCAGTTCTTC.